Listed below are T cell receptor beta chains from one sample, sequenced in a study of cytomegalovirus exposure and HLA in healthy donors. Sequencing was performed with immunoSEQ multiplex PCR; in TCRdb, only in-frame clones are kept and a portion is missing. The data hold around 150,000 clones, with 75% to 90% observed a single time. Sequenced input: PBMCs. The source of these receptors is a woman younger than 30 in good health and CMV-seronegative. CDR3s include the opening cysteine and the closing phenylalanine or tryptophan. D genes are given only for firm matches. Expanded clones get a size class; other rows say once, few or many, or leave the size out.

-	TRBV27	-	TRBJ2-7	CASSLTDPYEQYF	TGTGCCAGCAGTTTGACAGATCCCTACGAGCAGTACTTC
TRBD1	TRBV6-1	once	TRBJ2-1	CASSDTGTGRDEQFF	TGTGCCAGCAGTGATACCGGGACAGGGAGGGATGAGCAGTTCTTC
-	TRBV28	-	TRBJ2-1	CASSLPRRERGEQFF	TGTGCCAGCAGTTTACCACGTCGGGAGAGAGGTGAGCAGTTCTTC
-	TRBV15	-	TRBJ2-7	CATSRDVTGEQYF	TGTGCCACCAGCAGAGACGTTACGGGGGAGCAGTACTTC
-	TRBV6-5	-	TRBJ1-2	CASSYAPRGRIGYTF	TGTGCCAGCAGTTACGCTCCCAGGGGAAGAATTGGCTACACCTTC
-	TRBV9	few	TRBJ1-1	CASSVDDREAFF	TGTGCCAGCAGCGTGGATGACAGAGAAGCTTTCTTT
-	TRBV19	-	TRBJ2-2	CASSPTGYRRTGELFF	TGTGCCAGTAGCCCCACAGGGTATAGAAGAACCGGGGAGCTGTTTTTT
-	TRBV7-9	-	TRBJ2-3	CASSPTGGRTDTQYF	TGTGCCAGCAGCCCAACCGGGGGACGCACAGATACGCAGTATTTT
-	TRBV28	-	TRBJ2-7	CASSSLGGSIGYEQYF	TGTGCCAGCAGTTCCCTAGGTGGCTCGATTGGATACGAGCAGTACTTC
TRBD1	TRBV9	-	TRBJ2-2	CASSGWGTANTGELFF	TGTGCCAGCAGCGGGTGGGGGACAGCAAACACCGGGGAGCTGTTTTTT
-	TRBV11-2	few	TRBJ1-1	CASRLVRGNTEAFF	TGTGCCAGCAGATTGGTGCGGGGGAACACTGAAGCTTTCTTT
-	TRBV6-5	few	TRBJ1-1	CASSYSKGPAFF	TGTGCCAGCAGTTACTCGAAGGGGCCCGCTTTCTTT
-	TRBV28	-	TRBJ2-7	CASSPRTTHYEQYF	TGTGCCAGCAGCCCAAGGACTACCCACTACGAGCAGTACTTC
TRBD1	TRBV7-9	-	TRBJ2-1	CASSLETGGSYNEQFF	TGTGCCAGCAGCTTAGAAACAGGGGGATCCTACAATGAGCAGTTCTTC
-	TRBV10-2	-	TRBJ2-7	CASSGGPFEQYF	TGCGCCAGCAGTGGGGGCCCTTTTGAGCAGTACTTC
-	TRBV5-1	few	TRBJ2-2	CASSLGHIYTGELFF	TGCGCCAGCAGCTTGGGACATATTTACACCGGGGAGCTGTTTTTT
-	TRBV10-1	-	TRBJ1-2	CASRTTVTPYGYPF	TGCGCCAGCAGGACGACAGTCACCCCGTATGGCTACCCCTTC
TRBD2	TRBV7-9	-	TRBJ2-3	CASSLGGGATDTQYF	TGTGCCAGCAGCTTAGGCGGGGGGGCGACAGATACGCAGTATTTT
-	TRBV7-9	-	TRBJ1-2	CASSLPLAAQYGYTF	TGTGCCAGCAGCTTACCTTTGGCGGCCCAATATGGCTACACCTTC
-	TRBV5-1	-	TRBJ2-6	CASTPPGALSGANVLTF	TGCGCCAGCACCCCCCCAGGGGCCCTCTCTGGGGCCAACGTCCTGACTTTC
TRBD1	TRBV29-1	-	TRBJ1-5	CSVRTGEGNQPQHF	TGCAGCGTTCGGACAGGGGAGGGCAATCAGCCCCAGCATTTT
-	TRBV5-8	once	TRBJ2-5	CASSTPTGIQETQYF	TGTGCCAGCAGCACACCGACAGGAATTCAAGAGACCCAGTACTTC
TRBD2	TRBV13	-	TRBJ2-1	CASSLTLAGVQGEQFF	TGTGCCAGCAGCTTAACCCTAGCGGGGGTACAGGGTGAGCAGTTCTTC
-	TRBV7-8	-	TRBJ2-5	CASSPPLRGETQYF	TGTGCCAGCAGCCCACCCCTACGGGGAGAGACCCAGTACTTC
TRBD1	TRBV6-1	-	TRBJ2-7	CASSAGQGIYEQYF	TGTGCCAGCAGTGCGGGACAGGGGATTTACGAGCAGTACTTC
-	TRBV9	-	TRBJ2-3	CASSATNRDTQYF	TGTGCCAGCAGCGCAACTAATAGAGATACGCAGTATTTT
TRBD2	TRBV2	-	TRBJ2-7	CASSEYSGTYEQYF	TGTGCCAGCAGTGAATATAGCGGGACCTACGAGCAGTACTTC
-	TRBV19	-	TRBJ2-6	CASSMNPLISGANVLTF	TGTGCCAGTAGTATGAATCCACTTATCTCTGGGGCCAACGTCCTGACTTTC
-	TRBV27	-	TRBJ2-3	CASSPRTGYLTDTQYF	TGTGCCAGCAGTCCACGAACAGGTTACCTCACAGATACGCAGTATTTT
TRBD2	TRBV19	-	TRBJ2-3	CASTGGVTDTQYF	TGTGCCAGTACTGGGGGGGTCACAGATACGCAGTATTTT
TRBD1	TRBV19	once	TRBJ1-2	CASRRTGATRGYTF	TGTGCCAGTAGGAGGACAGGTGCAACTCGAGGCTACACCTTC